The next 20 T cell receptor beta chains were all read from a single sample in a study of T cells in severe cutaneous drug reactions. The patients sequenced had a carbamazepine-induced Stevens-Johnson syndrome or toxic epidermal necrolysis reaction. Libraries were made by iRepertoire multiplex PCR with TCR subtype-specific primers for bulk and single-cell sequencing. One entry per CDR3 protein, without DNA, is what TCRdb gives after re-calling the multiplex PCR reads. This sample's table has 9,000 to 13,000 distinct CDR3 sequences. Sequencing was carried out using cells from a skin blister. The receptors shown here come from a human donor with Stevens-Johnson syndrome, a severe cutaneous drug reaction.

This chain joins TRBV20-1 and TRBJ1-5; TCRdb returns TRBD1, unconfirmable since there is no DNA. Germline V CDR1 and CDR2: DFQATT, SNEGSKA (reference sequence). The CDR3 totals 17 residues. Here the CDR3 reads CSARDLLGATFNQPRRF.

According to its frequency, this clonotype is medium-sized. The CDR3 sequence: CSASPGLGYEQYF. J is TRBJ2-7 and V is TRBV20-1; TCRdb proposes TRBD2, but this gene call is untestable without DNA. Per germline, CDR1 DFQATT and CDR2 SNEGSKA (reference sequence). The CDR3 is 13 residues long.

The CDR3 reads CASSLRLSAGAYTDTQYF. The V call is TRBV13, the J call TRBJ2-3; the D call from TCRdb, TRBD1, cannot be confirmed without DNA. This CDR3 spans 18 amino acids. CDR1 is PRHDT and CDR2 is FYEKMQ in the germline V gene (reference sequence).

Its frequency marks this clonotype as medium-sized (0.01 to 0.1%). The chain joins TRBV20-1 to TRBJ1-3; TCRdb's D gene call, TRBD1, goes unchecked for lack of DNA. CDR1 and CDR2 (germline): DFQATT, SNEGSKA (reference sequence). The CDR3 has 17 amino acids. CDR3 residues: CSARDQRGRLGGNTIYF.

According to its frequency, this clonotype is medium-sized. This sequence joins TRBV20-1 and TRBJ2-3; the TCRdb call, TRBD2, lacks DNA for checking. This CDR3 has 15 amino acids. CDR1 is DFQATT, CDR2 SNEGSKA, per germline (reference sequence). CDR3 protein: CSARDGREITDTQYF.

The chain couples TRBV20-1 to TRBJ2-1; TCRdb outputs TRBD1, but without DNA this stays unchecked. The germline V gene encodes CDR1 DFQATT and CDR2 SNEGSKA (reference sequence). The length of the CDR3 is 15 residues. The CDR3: CSASKSGAFYNEQFF.

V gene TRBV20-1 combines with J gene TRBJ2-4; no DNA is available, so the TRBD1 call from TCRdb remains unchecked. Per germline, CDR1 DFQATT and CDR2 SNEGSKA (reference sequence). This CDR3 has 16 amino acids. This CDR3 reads CSADPLEKLAKNIQYF.

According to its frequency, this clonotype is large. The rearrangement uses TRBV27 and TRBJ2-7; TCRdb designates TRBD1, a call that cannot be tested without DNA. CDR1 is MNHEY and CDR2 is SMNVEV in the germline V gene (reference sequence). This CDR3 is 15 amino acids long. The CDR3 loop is CASSYGTGTGVEQYF.

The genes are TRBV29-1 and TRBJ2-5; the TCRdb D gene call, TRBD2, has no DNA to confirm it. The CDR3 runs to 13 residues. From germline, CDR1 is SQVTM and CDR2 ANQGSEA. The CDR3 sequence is CSVETSGQETQYF.

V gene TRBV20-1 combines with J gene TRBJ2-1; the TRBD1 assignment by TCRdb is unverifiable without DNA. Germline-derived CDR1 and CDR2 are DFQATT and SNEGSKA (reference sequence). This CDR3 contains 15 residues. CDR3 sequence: CSAHPYQDSNNEQFF.

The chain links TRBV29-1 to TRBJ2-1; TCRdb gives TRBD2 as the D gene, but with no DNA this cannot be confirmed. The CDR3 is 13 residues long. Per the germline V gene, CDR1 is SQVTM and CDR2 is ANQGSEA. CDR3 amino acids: CSVEDLQAGEQFF.

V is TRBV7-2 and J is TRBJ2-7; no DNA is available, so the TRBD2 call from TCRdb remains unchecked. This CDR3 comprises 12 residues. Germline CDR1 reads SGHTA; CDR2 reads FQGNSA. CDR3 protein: CASSFLALALYF. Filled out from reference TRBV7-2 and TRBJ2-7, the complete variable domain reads GAGVSQSPSNKVTEKGKDVELRCDPISGHTALYWYRQSLGQGLEFLIYFQGNSAPDKSGLPSDRFSAERTGGSVSTLTIQRTQQEDSAVYLCASSFLALALYFGPGTRLTVT.

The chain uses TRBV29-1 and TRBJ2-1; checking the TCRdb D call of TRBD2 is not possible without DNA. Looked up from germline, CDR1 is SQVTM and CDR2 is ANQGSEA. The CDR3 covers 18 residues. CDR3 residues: CSVEDRSGRRVSYNEQFF.

The CDR3 loop reads CSARERWGGPYEQYF. The chain couples TRBV20-1 to TRBJ2-7. This CDR3 region has 15 residues. The germline V gene has CDR1 DFQATT and CDR2 SNEGSKA (reference sequence).

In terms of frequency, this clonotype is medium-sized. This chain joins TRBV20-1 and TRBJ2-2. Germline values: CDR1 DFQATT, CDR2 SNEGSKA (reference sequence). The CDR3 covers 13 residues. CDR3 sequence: CSARVLNTGELFF.

CDR3 amino acids: CSVDRIVAGSWNEQFF. V is TRBV29-1 and J is TRBJ2-1. The CDR3 runs to 16 residues. Germline V CDR1 and CDR2: SQVTM, ANQGSEA.

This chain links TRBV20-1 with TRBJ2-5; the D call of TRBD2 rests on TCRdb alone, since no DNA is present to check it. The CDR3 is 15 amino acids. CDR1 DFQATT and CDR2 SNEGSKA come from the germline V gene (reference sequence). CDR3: CSAGGSGRRKETQYF.

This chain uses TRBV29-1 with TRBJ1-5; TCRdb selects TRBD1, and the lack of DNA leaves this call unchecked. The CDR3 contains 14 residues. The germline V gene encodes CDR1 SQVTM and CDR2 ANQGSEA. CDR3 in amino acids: CSVEDGGGHQPQHF.

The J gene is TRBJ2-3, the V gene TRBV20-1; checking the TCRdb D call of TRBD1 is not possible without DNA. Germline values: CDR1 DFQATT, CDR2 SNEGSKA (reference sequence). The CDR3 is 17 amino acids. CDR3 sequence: CSARDIAGTGGIDTQYF.

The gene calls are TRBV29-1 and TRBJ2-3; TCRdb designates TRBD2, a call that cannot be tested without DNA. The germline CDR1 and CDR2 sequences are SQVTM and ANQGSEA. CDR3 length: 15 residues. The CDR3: CSVEDGGRGTDTQYF.